This paragraph covers one TCR beta chain sequence. The antigen it recognizes is unknown. No much larger clonotype is one base removed from it; base qualities were not supplied. The intended sense of this specimen's treatment or condition label: in vitro stimulation with specific CMV peptide epitopes to enrich CMV-specific T cells. This record comes from a study of T cell repertoires in cytomegalovirus infection (dated by TCRdb to the late 2010s). Background on the whole study: The peptide stimulations were aimed at well-studied HLA-B-restricted epitopes as well as recently identified HLA-C-restricted CMV epitopes, whose presentation resists viral immunomodulation. Because public TCR beta signatures pointed to carriage of CMV infection together with the matching HLA type, the HLA type of each donor mattered for the analysis.

Paper-wide results and their limitations: The ex vivo response was dominated by HLA-C-restricted CMV-specific TCR beta clonotypes, and the single most frequent clonotype in two of eight donors was supplied by these HLA-C-restricted clonotypes. In both this cohort and an independent cohort of under 450 donors, the cumulative frequency of public TCR beta family members distinguished carriers of CMV infection plus the relevant HLA type.

TCRdb names Illumina HiSeq 1500 as the instrument used. In TCRdb, the public reads were trimmed at Q25 with fastp and aligned with MiXCR, with productive beta chains retained. Rows with a matching CDR3 protein are joined into one entry that keeps the most common DNA and genes. The sample table holds about 220,000 distinct CDR3 sequences, of which approximately 40% were seen once. The ten largest clonotypes hold 55% to 60% of the sample. As encoded in the germline V gene, CDR1 is SGHRS while CDR2 is YFSETQ. CDR3 length: 19 amino acids, cysteine to phenylalanine. Only the CDR3 DNA is retained, 57 bases long and in frame from the first base. V is pared back by 4 bases and J by 0 bases, with 20 bases lying between the germline termini.

The sequence links TRBV5-1 to TRBJ2-6; the D element might be TRBD1 or TRBD2, as each aligns at 6 bases. The clonotype was recovered from a human donor in good health (CMV status not recorded). Some clones in this sample may be carry-over from other donors' samples. Sample: CD8+ T cells from cultured PBMCs, taken from culture after CMV antigen stimulation. The sequence in DNA is TGCGCCAGCAGCCCGGGGGCGACGAGGACATACTCTGGGGCCAACGTCCTGACTTTC. Translated, this gives CASSPGATRTYSGANVLTF.